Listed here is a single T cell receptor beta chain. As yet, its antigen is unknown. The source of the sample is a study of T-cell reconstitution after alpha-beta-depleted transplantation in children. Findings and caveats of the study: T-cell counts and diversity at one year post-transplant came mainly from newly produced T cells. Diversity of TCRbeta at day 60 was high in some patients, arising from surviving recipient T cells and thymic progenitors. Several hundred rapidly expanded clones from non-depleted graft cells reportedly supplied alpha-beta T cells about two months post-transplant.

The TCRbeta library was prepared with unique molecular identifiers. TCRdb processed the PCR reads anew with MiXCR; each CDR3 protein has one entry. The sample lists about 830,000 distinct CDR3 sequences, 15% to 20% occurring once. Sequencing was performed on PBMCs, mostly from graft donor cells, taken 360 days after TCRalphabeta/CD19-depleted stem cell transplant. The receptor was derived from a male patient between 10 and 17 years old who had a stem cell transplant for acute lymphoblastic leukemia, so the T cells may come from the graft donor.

CDR3 nucleotide sequence: TGTGCCATCAGTGGAGGGGAAAGACTAGGAGTGTTCGAGCAGTACTTC. As protein: CAISGGERLGVFEQYF. The rearrangement links TRBV10-3 to TRBJ2-7, with a weak D call TRBD2 (6 bases). The CDR3 spans 16 residues. Germline-derived CDR1 and CDR2 are ENHRY and SYGVKD. V was trimmed by 4 bases and J by 6 bases, leaving 22 bases between them.